What follows are 24 T cell receptor beta chains derived from one specimen sequenced in a study of T cells of healthy individuals. Using its own MiXCR run on the 5' RACE reads, TCRdb lists one record per CDR3 protein. Of tens of thousands of distinct CDR3 sequences in the sample, roughly 14% were seen once. The receptors were gathered from a human donor in good health.

The chain is built from TRBV6-1 and TRBJ2-5; 9 bases fit TRBD2. Trimming removed 0 bases from V and 4 bases from J; junction bases left unmatched: 9. From germline, CDR1 is MNHNS and CDR2 SASEGT. The length of the CDR3 is 17 residues. The CDR3 nucleotides read TGTGCCAGCAGTGAAGCGCTTCCAGCGGGAGGAGGAGAGACCCAGTACTTC. Protein sequence: CASSEALPAGGGETQYF.

V gene TRBV2 combines with J gene TRBJ1-6; D is possibly TRBD1 (6 bases). Trimming removed 10 bases at V and 7 bases at J, with 14 bases between. Germline V gives CDR1 SNHLY, CDR2 FYNNEI. There are 13 residues in the CDR3. CDR3 amino acids: CANSQGRNSPLHF. CDR3 nucleotide sequence: TGTGCCAATAGCCAGGGGCGCAATTCACCCCTCCACTTT.

The chain carries TRBV5-6 and TRBJ1-5; D ambiguous. Germline CDR1 SGHDT, CDR2 YYEEEE. CDR3 length: 14 amino acids. Between the trimmed V and J ends, which lost 2 bases and 3 bases, there was a span of 9 bases. DNA for the CDR3: TGTGCCAGCAGCTTAGGGTATGACAATCAGCCCCAGCATTTT. The encoded protein is CASSLGYDNQPQHF.

This clonotype was observed at least ten times. The rearrangement uses TRBV7-8 and TRBJ2-1, with no clear D. Trimming removed 4 bases from V and 2 bases from J, with 12 bases in between. Germline V gene sequence: CDR1 SGHVS, CDR2 FQNEAQ. The CDR3 is made up of 15 amino acids. The CDR3 nucleotides are TGTGCCAGCAGCTCCAGGACGGCTACCTACAATGAGCAGTTCTTC. Protein product: CASSSRTATYNEQFF.

This clonotype was seen repeatedly, ten times or more. This rearrangement joins TRBV3-1 to TRBJ2-7; TRBD2 agrees at 12 bases. Per germline, CDR1 LGHDT and CDR2 YNNKEL (reference sequence). The CDR3 totals 14 residues. With V trimmed by 4 bases and J by 4 bases, 2 bases remained unmatched. CDR3 nucleotides: TGTGCCAGCAGCCGAGGACTAGCGGGGTACGAGCAGTACTTC. It translates to CASSRGLAGYEQYF.

This clonotype was observed at least ten times. The chain links TRBV7-9 to TRBJ2-6; possibly TRBD1 for D (6 bases). With 5 bases removed from V and 0 bases from J, the gap between germline ends came to 8 bases. Germline V gene sequence: CDR1 SEHNR, CDR2 FQNEAQ (reference sequence). The CDR3 extends over 15 amino acids. The CDR3 loop reads CASSGQLSGANVLTF. The CDR3 DNA is TGTGCCAGCAGCGGACAGCTCTCTGGGGCCAACGTCCTGACTTTC.

J is TRBJ1-5 and V is TRBV7-2; maybe TRBD1 (5 bases). Germline V gene sequence: CDR1 SGHTA, CDR2 FQGNSA. CDR3 length: 15 residues. Between the trimmed V and J ends, which lost 1 base and 7 bases, there was a span of 14 bases. CDR3 DNA sequence: TGTGCCAGCAGCTTAGTCGGCGGGGGGAAGCAGCCCCAGCATTTT. It translates to CASSLVGGGKQPQHF.

The V and J genes are TRBV5-1 and TRBJ1-1, with 7 nucleotides matching TRBD1. Trimming at V came to 5 bases and at J to 5 bases, leaving 9 bases not matched to a gene. This CDR3 contains 14 residues. Germline V lookup: CDR1 SGHRS, CDR2 YFSETQ. The CDR3 loop is CASRTRQGETEAFF. The CDR3 nucleotides read TGCGCCAGCAGGACTAGACAGGGAGAGACTGAAGCTTTCTTT.

There are a few counts of this clonotype. The chain uses TRBV5-1 and TRBJ2-5; perhaps TRBD1 as D (6 bases). The V end was cut by 4 bases, the J end by 2 bases, with 12 bases between. This CDR3 is 14 amino acids long. CDR1 and CDR2 from the germline V gene are SGHRS and YFSETQ. CDR3 bases: TGCGCCAGCAGCGCCGGACAGCCTCAAGAGACCCAGTACTTC. Translating it yields CASSAGQPQETQYF.

This clonotype was counted a few times. The chain links TRBV6-5 to TRBJ1-1; the D gene is possibly TRBD1 (5 bases). Germline CDR1 MNHEY, CDR2 SVGAGI. The V end was cut by 1 base, the J end by 4 bases, with 13 bases between. There are 15 residues in the CDR3. CDR3 sequence reads: CASSYWGRGSTEAFF. The DNA of the CDR3 is TGTGCCAGCAGTTACTGGGGCAGAGGCTCCACTGAAGCTTTCTTT.

This clonotype has more than one count but fewer than ten. The chain links TRBV11-2 to TRBJ2-1, with TRBD2 matching 7 bases. With V trimmed by 7 bases and J by 9 bases, 6 bases remained unmatched. Germline V gene sequence: CDR1 SGHAT, CDR2 FQNNGV. The CDR3 loop spans 12 amino acids. CDR3 in amino acids: CASTAGVGEQFF. The CDR3 DNA reads as TGTGCCAGCACGGCGGGAGTCGGTGAGCAGTTCTTC. The full variable domain, with the rest looked up from reference TRBV11-2 and TRBJ2-1, is EAGVAQSPRYKIIEKRQSVAFWCNPISGHATLYWYQQILGQGPKLLIQFQNNGVVDDSQLPKDRFSAERLKGVDSTLKIQPAKLEDSAVYLCASTAGVGEQFFGPGTRLTVL.

On this clonotype: This may come from a read error, since a much larger clone is one base off. The genes are TRBV5-1 and TRBJ2-3; D unresolved. Deletions cut 0 bases from V and 4 bases from J, with 9 bases between. The CDR3 length is 14 residues. CDR1 is SGHRS, CDR2 YFSETQ, per germline. CDR3 sequence (DNA): TGCGCCAGCAGCTTGGGACGGAATTCAGATACGCAGTATTTT. This codes for CASSLGRNSDTQYF.

This clonotype was picked up a small number of times. The genes are TRBV2 and TRBJ1-5; no firm D call. The CDR3 runs 14 residues. Germline loops: CDR1 SNHLY, CDR2 FYNNEI. V was clipped by 4 bases and J by 4 bases, with 11 bases between them. The CDR3 spells CASSGSIANQPQHF. The CDR3 nucleotides are TGTGCCAGCAGTGGCAGTATAGCAAATCAGCCCCAGCATTTT.

The rearrangement uses TRBV9 and TRBJ1-5, with D maybe TRBD1 (5 bases). Germline V lookup: CDR1 SGDLS, CDR2 YYNGEE. V lost 0 bases and J lost 4, with 8 bases in between. CDR3 size: 14 residues. This CDR3 is CASSVGRENQPQHF. CDR3 coding DNA: TGTGCCAGCAGCGTAGGCAGGGAGAATCAGCCCCAGCATTTT.

This clonotype has at least ten counts. The V gene is TRBV7-2, the J gene TRBJ2-1; 11 nucleotides match TRBD2. The CDR3 has 17 amino acids. CDR1 and CDR2 (germline): SGHTA, FQGNSA. V lost 3 bases to trimming and J lost 3 bases; unmatched junction nucleotides: 7. CDR3: CASSFQPTSGSYNEQFF. CDR3 nucleotide sequence: TGTGCCAGCAGCTTCCAACCTACTAGCGGGAGCTACAATGAGCAGTTCTTC.

This clonotype came up a few times. CDR3 loop: CASSLALGGLANNEQFF. CDR3 DNA: TGCGCCAGCAGCTTGGCCCTCGGGGGACTAGCGAACAATGAGCAGTTCTTC. The rearrangement uses TRBV5-1 and TRBJ2-1; 10 bases are a match to TRBD2. Losses at the gene ends were 0 bases for V and 5 bases for J; bases not matched to a gene: 8. From germline, CDR1 is SGHRS and CDR2 YFSETQ. CDR3 length equals 17 residues.

This chain connects TRBV10-2 to TRBJ2-7; D perhaps matches TRBD2 (6 bases). Trimming removed 5 bases from V and 3 bases from J, with 8 bases in between. The CDR3 length is 12 residues. Germline CDR1 and CDR2: WSHSY and SAAADI. The DNA of the CDR3 is TGCGCCAGCAGTCCGGACTACTACGAGCAGTACTTC. It yields the protein CASSPDYYEQYF.

This clonotype was found a few times. J is TRBJ2-4 and V is TRBV15; a possible D gene is TRBD1 (5 bases). Germline V gene data show CDR1 as LNHNV and CDR2 as YYDKDF (reference sequence). The V and J ends lost 5 bases and 2 bases respectively, with 13 bases between them. This CDR3 has 15 amino acids. The CDR3 region is CATSLTTATKNIQYF. CDR3 sequence (DNA): TGTGCCACCAGCCTAACGACAGCTACCAAAAACATTCAGTACTTC. The full variable domain, rest sourced from reference TRBV15 and TRBJ2-4, is DAMVIQNPRYQVTQFGKPVTLSCSQTLNHNVMYWYQQKSSQAPKLLFHYYDKDFNNEADTPDNFQSRRPNTSFCFLDIRSPGLGDTAMYLCATSLTTATKNIQYFGAGTRLSVL.

This clonotype was counted ten times or more. The rearrangement joins TRBV20-1 to TRBJ1-1, with TRBD1 matching over 7 bases. The CDR3 has 14 residues. The V and J ends lost 5 bases and 5 bases, in that order; junction bases with no gene match: 11. Germline CDR1 is DFQATT and CDR2 is SNEGSKA (reference sequence). CDR3 in amino acids: CSAPEGAMGTEAFF. CDR3 DNA: TGCAGTGCTCCCGAGGGGGCAATGGGTACTGAAGCTTTCTTT.

This clonotype was seen ten or more times. The chain employs TRBV12-3 or TRBV12-4 and TRBJ1-2, with unresolved D. This CDR3 is 14 amino acids long. Trimming left V 7 bases short and J 8 bases short, with 20 bases between. In nucleotides, the CDR3 is TGTGCCAGCACTCTTACCGAACAGTCGCGGGGCTACACCTTC. Translated: CASTLTEQSRGYTF.

CDR3 in amino acids: CASRDGLLNYGYTF. CDR3 DNA sequence: TGTGCCAGCAGAGACGGACTGCTGAACTATGGCTACACCTTC. This chain uses TRBV12-3 or TRBV12-4 with TRBJ1-2; D remains unclear. V was clipped by 6 bases and J by 2 bases, with 13 bases between them. The length of the CDR3 is 14 residues.

The genes are TRBV2 and TRBJ2-7, with D maybe TRBD2 (6 bases). The germline CDR1 and CDR2 sequences are SNHLY and FYNNEI. V was trimmed by 6 bases and J by 1 base, leaving 13 bases between them. CDR3 length equals 14 residues. Here the CDR3 reads CASRGDGSSYEQYF. CDR3 in DNA: TGTGCCAGCAGGGGAGACGGGAGTTCCTACGAGCAGTACTTC.

The chain carries TRBV3-1 and TRBJ2-5, with 12 bases that match TRBD2. This CDR3 comprises 16 residues. With V trimmed by 0 bases and J by 3 bases, 2 bases remained unmatched. In germline, CDR1 is LGHDT, CDR2 YNNKEL (reference sequence). This CDR3 is CASSQEASGREETQYF. DNA for the CDR3: TGTGCCAGCAGCCAAGAGGCTAGCGGGAGGGAAGAGACCCAGTACTTC.

This clonotype turned up a few times. The rearrangement uses TRBV29-1 and TRBJ1-2; D remains ambiguous. There are 11 residues in the CDR3. V lost 7 bases, J lost 3 bases, and 9 bases lay in between. Germline values: CDR1 SQVTM, CDR2 ANQGSEA. In DNA, the CDR3 is TGCAGCGCCTCTCTGGACTATGGCTACACCTTC. Residues: CSASLDYGYTF.